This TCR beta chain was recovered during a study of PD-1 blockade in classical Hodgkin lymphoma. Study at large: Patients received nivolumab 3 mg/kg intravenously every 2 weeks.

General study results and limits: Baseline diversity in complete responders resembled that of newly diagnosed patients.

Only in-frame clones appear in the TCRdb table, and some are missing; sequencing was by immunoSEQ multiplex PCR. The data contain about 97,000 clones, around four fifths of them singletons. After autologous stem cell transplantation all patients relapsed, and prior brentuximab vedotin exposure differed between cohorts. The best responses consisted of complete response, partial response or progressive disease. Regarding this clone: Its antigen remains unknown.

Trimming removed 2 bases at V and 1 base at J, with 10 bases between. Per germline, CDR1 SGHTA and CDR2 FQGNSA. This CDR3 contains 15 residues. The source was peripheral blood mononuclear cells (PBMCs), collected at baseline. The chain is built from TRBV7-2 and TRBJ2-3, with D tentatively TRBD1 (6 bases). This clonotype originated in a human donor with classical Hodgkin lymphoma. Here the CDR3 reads CASSLNSGGTDTQYF. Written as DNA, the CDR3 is TGTGCCAGCAGCTTAAATTCAGGGGGCACAGATACGCAGTATTTT.